A selection of T cell receptor beta chains follows, all from one sample in a study of Graves' ophthalmopathy and Graves' hyperthyroidism. MiXCR, applied by TCRdb to the multiplex PCR reads, yields one record per CDR3 protein. Of approximately 1.2 million distinct CDR3 sequences listed, around a third are singletons. The sequenced material came from peripheral blood or thyroid tissue (not recorded which). These receptors originate from an adult man with Graves' hyperthyroidism. The CDR3 runs from the conserved cysteine through the conserved F or W. D genes are given only for firm matches. Some rows have no size entry. The others give once, few or many, or a class for an expanded clone.

v_gene	j_gene	abundance	d_gene	CDR3nt	CDR3aa
TRBV3-1	TRBJ1-1	few	NA	TGTGCCAGCAGCCAAGACAAGGGCCAGAACACTGAAGCTTTCTTT	CASSQDKGQNTEAFF
TRBV29-1	TRBJ2-7	few	NA	TGTGCCTGGATGGTTAGGAGGGACGAGCAGTACTTC	CAWMVRRDEQYF
TRBV4-3	TRBJ2-7	few	TRBD1	TGCGCCAGCAGCCCTCGACAGGGAAGCCCCTACGAGCAGTACTTC	CASSPRQGSPYEQYF
TRBV4-3	TRBJ1-1	NA	NA	TGCGCCAGCAACCGAACAGAGAACACTGAAGCTTTCTTT	CASNRTENTEAFF
TRBV12-3/TRBV12-4	TRBJ1-5	few	TRBD1	TGTGCCAGCAGACTAGACAGGGGGTGGGAACAGCCCCAGCATTTT	CASRLDRGWEQPQHF
TRBV18	TRBJ1-2	NA	NA	TGTGCCAGCTCACCCACGACTGCCCGCGGCGGCTACACCTTC	CASSPTTARGGYTF
TRBV12-3/TRBV12-4	TRBJ2-2	NA	TRBD2	TGTGCCAGCGTCTCAGCGGGATCGAACACCGGGGAGCTGTTTTTT	CASVSAGSNTGELFF
TRBV5-1	TRBJ2-2	few	NA	TGCGCCAGCAGCTCATCATTCACGGACGGGGAGCTGTTTTTT	CASSSSFTDGELFF
TRBV2	TRBJ2-7	many	NA	TGTGCCAGCATCGAGGGCACCAACGAGCAGTACTTC	CASIEGTNEQYF
TRBV7-2	TRBJ2-7	many	NA	TGTGCCAGCAGCTTAAGAAGCGGGACACTGAATGCCTACGAGCAGTACTTC	CASSLRSGTLNAYEQYF
TRBV7-2	TRBJ1-4	many	TRBD1	TGTGCCAGCAGCCGGGACAGATACAATGAAAAACTGTTTTTT	CASSRDRYNEKLFF
TRBV6-2/TRBV6-3	TRBJ1-5	many	NA	TGTGCCAGCATCGATGGGGCCAGGGCGCAGCCCCAGCATTTT	CASIDGARAQPQHF
TRBV7-9	TRBJ1-6	NA	NA	TGTGCCAGCAGCTTAGGCCGAGCGGGAGCCTCCCATTCACCCCTCCACTTT	CASSLGRAGASHSPLHF
TRBV7-9	TRBJ2-7	NA	TRBD1	TGTGCCGGCAGTCGAGGGACAGGCTACGAGCAGTACTTC	CAGSRGTGYEQYF
TRBV20-1	TRBJ1-4	NA	NA	TGCAGTGCTGTTGGGGGGGCCCAGGCTAATGAAAAACTGTTTTTT	CSAVGGAQANEKLFF
TRBV2	TRBJ2-7	NA	NA	TGTGCCAGCAGTGAGGTCTGGGGGGCTGGCTACGAGCAGTGCTTC	CASSEVWGAGYEQCF
TRBV13	TRBJ1-2	NA	TRBD1	TGTGCCAGCAGCGTAACAGGGGCGCAGAACTATGGCTACACCTTC	CASSVTGAQNYGYTF
TRBV10-3	TRBJ2-5	many	NA	TGTGCCATCAGTCCCTTTTTGGGGGAGACCCAGTACTTC	CAISPFLGETQYF
TRBV6-2/TRBV6-3	TRBJ1-5	NA	NA	TGTGCCAGCAGTTACACGGGGACAAATCAGCCCCAGCATTTT	CASSYTGTNQPQHF
TRBV11-2	TRBJ1-3	few	NA	TGTGCCAGCAGCTTTTTGCACTCTGGAAACACCATATATTTT	CASSFLHSGNTIYF
TRBV10-3	TRBJ1-4	NA	NA	TGTGCCAGCAGTTTGACAGTCACTAATGAAAAACTGCTTTTT	CASSLTVTNEKLLF
TRBV20-1	TRBJ2-5	NA	TRBD1	TGCAGTGCTACTACAGGGGTCGCTGAGACCCAGTACTTC	CSATTGVAETQYF
TRBV2	TRBJ1-1	NA	NA	TGTGCCAGCATCTCGCGGTCCGGGAGGAACACTGAAGCTTTCTTT	CASISRSGRNTEAFF
TRBV27	TRBJ1-5	NA	NA	NA	CASSFGNGDQHF
TRBV28	TRBJ1-2	NA	NA	TGTGCCAGCAGTTCGAAGGACAGTGCTTATGGCTACACCTTC	CASSSKDSAYGYTF
TRBV6-5	TRBJ2-2	NA	NA	TGTGCCAGCAGCAATATCGGGACTGCGTTTTTT	CASSNIGTAFF
TRBV11-1	TRBJ1-2	NA	NA	TGTGCCAGCAGCAAGAGTGGAAAGGGTGGCTACACCTTC	CASSKSGKGGYTF
TRBV12-5	TRBJ1-4	NA	NA	TGTGCTAGTGGTTTGGGTTCATGGAGCTACGAAAAACTGTTTTTT	CASGLGSWSYEKLFF
TRBV20-1	TRBJ1-5	many	NA	TGCAGTGCTAGCTCAGGGCGGGAGAATCAGCCCCAGCATTTT	CSASSGRENQPQHF
TRBV11-2	TRBJ2-7	few	NA	TGTGCCAGCAGTAGTGACATAACCTTCTACGAGCAGTACTTC	CASSSDITFYEQYF
TRBV19	TRBJ1-5	NA	NA	TGTGCCAGTAGTATAGCAGGGATTCAGCCCCAGCATTTT	CASSIAGIQPQHF
TRBV29-1	TRBJ2-3	many	TRBD2	TGCAGCGCACGGACTAGCGGGAGTGCAGATACGCAGTATTTT	CSARTSGSADTQYF
TRBV7-9	TRBJ2-7	NA	NA	TGTGCCAGCAGCTTAGGTCCTCCCCGTCCAAATATACCATACGAGCAGTACTTC	CASSLGPPRPNIPYEQYF
TRBV6-5	TRBJ2-7	NA	NA	TGTGCCATCAGTGAACGGACCGGGCCCTACGAGCAGTACTTC	CAISERTGPYEQYF
TRBV12-3/TRBV12-4	TRBJ1-1	few	NA	TGTGCCAGCAGTTTCCGCGGGGGCCCCACTGAAGCTTTCTTT	CASSFRGGPTEAFF
TRBV7-2	TRBJ2-7	NA	TRBD1	TGCGCCAGCAGCCCCGGGACAGGGTCGTTCTACGAGCAGTACTTC	CASSPGTGSFYEQYF
TRBV29-1	TRBJ1-2	many	NA	TGCAGCGTTGAGTTGTCCAACTATGGCTACACCTTC	CSVELSNYGYTF
TRBV27	TRBJ1-1	few	NA	TGTGCCAGCAGTTTTTCCGGCGGCGGCACTGAAGCTTTCTTT	CASSFSGGGTEAFF
TRBV7-9	TRBJ2-5	NA	TRBD2	TGTGCCAGCAGCTTGCCCGGGAGGAAAGAGACCCAGTACTTC	CASSLPGRKETQYF
TRBV10-3	TRBJ1-5	many	NA	TGTGCCATCAGCGAGAGTCTGAGGGATCAGCCCCAGCATTTT	CAISESLRDQPQHF
TRBV11-1	TRBJ1-6	NA	NA	TGTGCCAGCAGCCTTATAAATGGTCGACCGGGAAATAATTCACCCCTCCACTTT	CASSLINGRPGNNSPLHF
TRBV7-2	TRBJ1-1	many	NA	TGTGCCACTACCTATACAGGGTTCATGAACACTGAAGCTTTCTTT	CATTYTGFMNTEAFF
TRBV29-1	TRBJ1-2	many	NA	TGCAGCGTTGACCTGGACAGCTATGGCTACACCTTC	CSVDLDSYGYTF
TRBV9	TRBJ1-1	NA	TRBD1	TGTGCCAGCAGCCATTCACAGGGGAGAAGCACTGAAGCTTTCTTT	CASSHSQGRSTEAFF
TRBV19	TRBJ1-3	NA	NA	TGTGCCAGTAGTCCTCGGTCAGCTACGTCTGGAAACACCATATATTTT	CASSPRSATSGNTIYF
TRBV2	TRBJ1-2	NA	NA	TGTGCCAGCCATGCGCCCGGGGATTCCTATGGCTACACCTTC	CASHAPGDSYGYTF
TRBV24-1	TRBJ1-1	NA	NA	TGTGCCACCAGTGTTCCGGGCCAGGGAGGCGGCACGGGAAACACTGAAGCTTTCTTT	CATSVPGQGGGTGNTEAFF
TRBV6-5	TRBJ1-6	NA	NA	TGTGCCAGCAGTTCCCCCTTGGAGACCTATAATTCACCCCTCCACTTT	CASSSPLETYNSPLHF
TRBV4-3	TRBJ1-4	few	TRBD1	TGCGCCAGCAGCCAAGGTCAACAGGGGAAACTGTTTTTT	CASSQGQQGKLFF
TRBV9	TRBJ2-7	many	NA	TGTGCCAGCAGCGGTGGCGGGATCTTTTCCGAGCAGTACTTC	CASSGGGIFSEQYF
TRBV5-6	TRBJ1-2	few	NA	TGTGCCACCTCAGCTTGGGTAGCAGCTAACTATGGCTACACCTTC	CATSAWVAANYGYTF
TRBV9	TRBJ1-6	NA	TRBD1	TGTGCCAGCAGCGTAGAAGGGGGCGTCGGGGTCTCACCCCTCCACTTT	CASSVEGGVGVSPLHF
TRBV12-3/TRBV12-4	TRBJ2-5	NA	TRBD2	TGTGCCAGCAGTCCCCAACCCGGGACTAGCAGTTGGGAGACCCAGTACTTC	CASSPQPGTSSWETQYF
TRBV7-8	TRBJ1-5	NA	NA	TGTGCCAGCAGCCGGTACACCCTCGAGGCAGGTGATCAGCCCCAGCATTTT	CASSRYTLEAGDQPQHF